Below, 23 T cell receptor beta chains from the same sample are listed, as sequenced in a study of T cell responses to AZD1222 COVID-19 vaccine. TCRdb keeps only in-frame clones here, not all; method: immunoSEQ multiplex PCR. The repertoire holds 100,000 to 150,000 clones, with less than 90% as singletons. Sequenced here: peripheral blood, sampled on day 0 of AZD1222 vaccination. Source of these receptors: an adult in good health.

The rearrangement joins TRBV14 to TRBJ1-1; D is ambiguous. CDR3 size: 15 residues. V dropped 0 bases and J dropped 5 bases, with 13 bases sitting between them. Germline CDR1 and CDR2: SGHDN and FVKESK. The CDR3 nucleotides are TGTGCCAGCAGCCAAGACTTGCCGGATCCTACTGAAGCTTTCTTT. This translates into CASSQDLPDPTEAFF.

V gene TRBV9 combines with J gene TRBJ2-1; a weak D match, TRBD2 (5 bases). The length of the CDR3 is 14 residues. Per germline, CDR1 SGDLS and CDR2 YYNGEE. The V gene lost 0 bases and the J gene lost 9 bases, with 13 bases spanning the gap. CDR3 sequence (DNA): TGTGCCAGCAGCGTAGGGACCCTAGCTAGTGAGCAGTTCTTC. It encodes CASSVGTLASEQFF.

CDR3 bases: TGCGCCAGCAGCCCCACAGCGGTAGGAAACACCGGGGAGCTGTTTTTT. It yields the protein CASSPTAVGNTGELFF. This chain links TRBV5-1 with TRBJ2-2, with TRBD2 as a possible D gene (5 bases). Germline CDR1 is SGHRS and CDR2 is YFSETQ. The CDR3 extends over 16 amino acids. The V end lost 4 bases, the J end lost 2 bases, and 15 bases lay between the germline ends.

The V gene is TRBV7-9, the J gene TRBJ1-2, with D tentatively TRBD1 (6 bases). The V end lost 2 bases, the J end lost 3 bases, and 13 bases lay between the germline ends. The CDR3 extends over 15 amino acids. Germline V gene data show CDR1 as SEHNR and CDR2 as FQNEAQ (reference sequence). CDR3 bases: TGTGCCAGCAGCTTAAGCTCAGGGGCTTACTATGGCTACACCTTC. Its protein product is CASSLSSGAYYGYTF.

The chain recombines TRBV6-5 with TRBJ1-2; perhaps TRBD1 as D (5 bases). V was shortened by 2 bases and J by 1 base, with 8 bases between the two germline ends. This CDR3 spans 14 amino acids. CDR1 and CDR2 (germline): MNHEY, SVGAGI. The CDR3 is CASSYGGGNYGYTF. DNA for the CDR3: TGTGCCAGCAGTTACGGGGGGGGTAACTATGGCTACACCTTC.

Notes on this clone: Within the sample, other DNA sequences also encode this same CDR3. The J gene is TRBJ2-7, the V gene TRBV7-2, with TRBD2 identical over 8 bases. Trimming took 2 bases from V and 5 from J; bases not matched to a gene: 5. From germline, CDR1 is SGHTA and CDR2 FQGNSA. This CDR3 spans 14 amino acids. CDR3 in amino acids: CASSLIGTRNEQYF. The CDR3 DNA follows: TGTGCCAGCAGCTTAATAGGGACTAGAAACGAGCAGTACTTC.

This clone was observed once. This chain connects TRBV9 to TRBJ2-3, with 12 bases that match TRBD2. Per the germline V gene, CDR1 is SGDLS and CDR2 is YYNGEE. J lost 2 bases, V lost 3 bases, and 10 bases had no gene match. The CDR3 runs 18 residues. The CDR3 reads CASSAGGGLAGHTDTQYF. CDR3 DNA sequence: TGTGCCAGCAGCGCGGGGGGGGGACTAGCGGGCCACACAGATACGCAGTATTTT.

CDR3 bases: TGTGCCAGCAGCCAGACGGACACAGGCGAGCAGTACTTC. Its protein is CASSQTDTGEQYF. The chain couples TRBV7-9 to TRBJ2-7; D is possibly TRBD1 (5 bases). Per germline, CDR1 SEHNR and CDR2 FQNEAQ (reference sequence). With 5 bases removed from V and 6 bases from J, the gap between germline ends came to 14 bases. The CDR3 contains 13 residues.

V usage is TRBV10-1 and J usage is TRBJ1-2; D is perhaps TRBD1 (5 bases). The CDR3 is 12 amino acids. The V end lost 8 bases, the J end lost 4 bases, and 11 bases lay between the germline ends. Per germline, CDR1 WNHNN and CDR2 SYGVQD (reference sequence). The CDR3 nucleotides read TGCGCCAGCCAGGGAGCTGGCTATGGCTACACCTTC. Residues: CASQGAGYGYTF.

A remark on this clone: The same CDR3 is also encoded by other DNA sequences in this sample. The chain joins TRBV9 to TRBJ2-3; no clear D. The CDR3 is 12 amino acids. Germline lookup yields CDR1 SGDLS and CDR2 YYNGEE. V lost 0 bases to trimming and J lost 3 bases, with 2 bases between them. The CDR3 DNA sequence: TGTGCCAGCAGCGTAGGGACAGATACGCAGTATTTT. It specifies CASSVGTDTQYF.

The chain employs TRBV7-8 and TRBJ1-5; 7 positions agree with TRBD1. V shed 5 bases and J 2 bases; nucleotides not matched to a gene: 6. The CDR3 is 15 amino acids. Germline V gives CDR1 SGHVS, CDR2 FQNEAQ. As DNA, the CDR3 is TGTGCCAGCAGCCCTCCGCAGGGGGGCAATCAGCCCCAGCATTTT. This encodes CASSPPQGGNQPQHF.

The chain couples TRBV21-1 to TRBJ1-5. TRBV21-1 is marked as a pseudogene. The CDR3 is made up of 16 amino acids. CDR3 loop: CASSKVGLTSNQPQHF. The CDR3 nucleotides read TGTGCCAGCAGCAAAGTTGGACTGACTAGCAATCAGCCCCAGCATTTT.

The genes are TRBV11-2 and TRBJ2-3; 7 positions agree with TRBD2. The CDR3 is 14 amino acids. With 3 bases clipped from V and 2 bases from J, the junction kept 2 bases outside the gene matches. Germline V gene sequence: CDR1 SGHAT, CDR2 FQNNGV. CDR3 in DNA: TGTGCCAGCAGCTTGCGGGGGTCCACAGATACGCAGTATTTT. Its protein is CASSLRGSTDTQYF. The variable domain in full, with the rest retrieved from reference TRBV11-2 and TRBJ2-3, is EAGVAQSPRYKIIEKRQSVAFWCNPISGHATLYWYQQILGQGPKLLIQFQNNGVVDDSQLPKDRFSAERLKGVDSTLKIQPAKLEDSAVYLCASSLRGSTDTQYFGPGTRLTVL.

V is TRBV19 and J is TRBJ1-5, with a tentative D call TRBD1 (6 bases). Germline V gene data show CDR1 as LNHDA and CDR2 as SQIVND (reference sequence). The CDR3 is made up of 13 amino acids. V gave up 7 bases and J gave up 6 bases, with 13 bases separating them. The CDR3 reads CASIGPGVQPQHF. DNA for the CDR3: TGTGCCAGTATCGGGCCAGGGGTTCAGCCCCAGCATTTT.

The chain links TRBV4-1 to TRBJ2-3; D possibly corresponds to TRBD1 (7 bases). V lost 0 bases, J lost 3 bases, and 13 bases lay in between. Germline values: CDR1 MGHRA, CDR2 YSYEKL. This CDR3 is built from 16 residues. The chain's CDR3 is CASSQDRQGGTDTQYF. In DNA form, the CDR3 reads TGCGCCAGCAGCCAAGATCGGCAGGGGGGAACAGATACGCAGTATTTT.

The chain couples TRBV5-6 to TRBJ2-2; D is possibly TRBD2 (5 bases). CDR3 length: 14 residues. The germline V gene encodes CDR1 SGHDT and CDR2 YYEEEE. V was trimmed by 4 bases and J by 4 bases, leaving 11 bases between them. The CDR3 nucleotides are TGTGCCAGCAGCGAGGACTGGTCCACCGGGGAGCTGTTTTTT. Translation gives CASSEDWSTGELFF.

This chain connects TRBV5-5 to TRBJ1-5, with TRBD1 as a possible D gene (5 bases). The CDR3 runs to 15 residues. Germline assignment: CDR1 SGHKS and CDR2 YYEKEE (reference sequence). The germline V and J ends were trimmed by 1 base and 6 bases, with 14 bases remaining between them. The CDR3 DNA reads as TGTGCCAGCAGCTTGAGAGACAGTTGGTCTCAGCCCCAGCATTTT. Its translation: CASSLRDSWSQPQHF.

The rearrangement joins TRBV30 to TRBJ1-5; the match to TRBD1 covers 9 bases. CDR1 is GTSNPN and CDR2 is SVGIG in the germline V gene (reference sequence). Trimming cost V 3 bases and J 1 base; bases outside gene matches: 4. CDR3 size: 15 residues. CDR3 residues: CAWSPGTGSNQPQHF. The DNA for the CDR3 is TGTGCCTGGAGCCCCGGGACAGGGAGCAATCAGCCCCAGCATTTT.

This chain connects TRBV19 to TRBJ1-2; D is undetermined. This CDR3 region has 14 residues. Deletions cut 5 bases from V and 2 bases from J, with 12 bases between. The germline V gene encodes CDR1 LNHDA and CDR2 SQIVND (reference sequence). CDR3 protein: CASSPMGINYGYTF. Written as DNA, the CDR3 is TGTGCCAGTAGTCCCATGGGGATCAACTATGGCTACACCTTC.

The V and J genes are TRBV12-3 or TRBV12-4 and TRBJ1-4; D perhaps matches TRBD1 (5 bases). The CDR3 has 12 amino acids. Trimming pared 6 bases from V and 5 bases from J, leaving 7 bases between. Written as DNA, the CDR3 is TGTGCCAGCAGCCGGACAAATGAAAAACTGTTTTTT. Protein: CASSRTNEKLFF.

In its sample, this clone was seen once. The chain carries TRBV10-3 and TRBJ1-5; D is unresolved. The V gene lost 3 bases and the J gene lost 1 base, with 4 bases spanning the gap. Germline V gene data show CDR1 as ENHRY and CDR2 as SYGVKD. The CDR3 runs to 13 residues. This CDR3 is CAISDSSNQPQHF. The CDR3 region has the DNA TGTGCCATCAGTGACAGCAGCAATCAGCCCCAGCATTTT.

The chain employs TRBV5-1 and TRBJ1-4; tentatively, D is TRBD1 (5 bases). The germline V gene has CDR1 SGHRS and CDR2 YFSETQ. This CDR3 has 14 amino acids. Trimming removed 1 base at V and 8 bases at J, with 12 bases between. The CDR3: CASSLWQGGEKLFF. Written as DNA, the CDR3 is TGCGCCAGCAGCTTGTGGCAGGGAGGCGAAAAACTGTTTTTT.

The V and J genes are TRBV5-1 and TRBJ2-6; D call uncertain. Germline V gene lookup returns CDR1 SGHRS and CDR2 YFSETQ. There are 17 residues in the CDR3. Between the trimmed V and J ends, which lost 2 bases and 4 bases, there was a span of 16 bases. Here the CDR3 DNA reads TGCGCCAGCAGCTTAAACGTAGAACAGCCCGGGGCCAACGTCCTGACTTTC. Translation: CASSLNVEQPGANVLTF.